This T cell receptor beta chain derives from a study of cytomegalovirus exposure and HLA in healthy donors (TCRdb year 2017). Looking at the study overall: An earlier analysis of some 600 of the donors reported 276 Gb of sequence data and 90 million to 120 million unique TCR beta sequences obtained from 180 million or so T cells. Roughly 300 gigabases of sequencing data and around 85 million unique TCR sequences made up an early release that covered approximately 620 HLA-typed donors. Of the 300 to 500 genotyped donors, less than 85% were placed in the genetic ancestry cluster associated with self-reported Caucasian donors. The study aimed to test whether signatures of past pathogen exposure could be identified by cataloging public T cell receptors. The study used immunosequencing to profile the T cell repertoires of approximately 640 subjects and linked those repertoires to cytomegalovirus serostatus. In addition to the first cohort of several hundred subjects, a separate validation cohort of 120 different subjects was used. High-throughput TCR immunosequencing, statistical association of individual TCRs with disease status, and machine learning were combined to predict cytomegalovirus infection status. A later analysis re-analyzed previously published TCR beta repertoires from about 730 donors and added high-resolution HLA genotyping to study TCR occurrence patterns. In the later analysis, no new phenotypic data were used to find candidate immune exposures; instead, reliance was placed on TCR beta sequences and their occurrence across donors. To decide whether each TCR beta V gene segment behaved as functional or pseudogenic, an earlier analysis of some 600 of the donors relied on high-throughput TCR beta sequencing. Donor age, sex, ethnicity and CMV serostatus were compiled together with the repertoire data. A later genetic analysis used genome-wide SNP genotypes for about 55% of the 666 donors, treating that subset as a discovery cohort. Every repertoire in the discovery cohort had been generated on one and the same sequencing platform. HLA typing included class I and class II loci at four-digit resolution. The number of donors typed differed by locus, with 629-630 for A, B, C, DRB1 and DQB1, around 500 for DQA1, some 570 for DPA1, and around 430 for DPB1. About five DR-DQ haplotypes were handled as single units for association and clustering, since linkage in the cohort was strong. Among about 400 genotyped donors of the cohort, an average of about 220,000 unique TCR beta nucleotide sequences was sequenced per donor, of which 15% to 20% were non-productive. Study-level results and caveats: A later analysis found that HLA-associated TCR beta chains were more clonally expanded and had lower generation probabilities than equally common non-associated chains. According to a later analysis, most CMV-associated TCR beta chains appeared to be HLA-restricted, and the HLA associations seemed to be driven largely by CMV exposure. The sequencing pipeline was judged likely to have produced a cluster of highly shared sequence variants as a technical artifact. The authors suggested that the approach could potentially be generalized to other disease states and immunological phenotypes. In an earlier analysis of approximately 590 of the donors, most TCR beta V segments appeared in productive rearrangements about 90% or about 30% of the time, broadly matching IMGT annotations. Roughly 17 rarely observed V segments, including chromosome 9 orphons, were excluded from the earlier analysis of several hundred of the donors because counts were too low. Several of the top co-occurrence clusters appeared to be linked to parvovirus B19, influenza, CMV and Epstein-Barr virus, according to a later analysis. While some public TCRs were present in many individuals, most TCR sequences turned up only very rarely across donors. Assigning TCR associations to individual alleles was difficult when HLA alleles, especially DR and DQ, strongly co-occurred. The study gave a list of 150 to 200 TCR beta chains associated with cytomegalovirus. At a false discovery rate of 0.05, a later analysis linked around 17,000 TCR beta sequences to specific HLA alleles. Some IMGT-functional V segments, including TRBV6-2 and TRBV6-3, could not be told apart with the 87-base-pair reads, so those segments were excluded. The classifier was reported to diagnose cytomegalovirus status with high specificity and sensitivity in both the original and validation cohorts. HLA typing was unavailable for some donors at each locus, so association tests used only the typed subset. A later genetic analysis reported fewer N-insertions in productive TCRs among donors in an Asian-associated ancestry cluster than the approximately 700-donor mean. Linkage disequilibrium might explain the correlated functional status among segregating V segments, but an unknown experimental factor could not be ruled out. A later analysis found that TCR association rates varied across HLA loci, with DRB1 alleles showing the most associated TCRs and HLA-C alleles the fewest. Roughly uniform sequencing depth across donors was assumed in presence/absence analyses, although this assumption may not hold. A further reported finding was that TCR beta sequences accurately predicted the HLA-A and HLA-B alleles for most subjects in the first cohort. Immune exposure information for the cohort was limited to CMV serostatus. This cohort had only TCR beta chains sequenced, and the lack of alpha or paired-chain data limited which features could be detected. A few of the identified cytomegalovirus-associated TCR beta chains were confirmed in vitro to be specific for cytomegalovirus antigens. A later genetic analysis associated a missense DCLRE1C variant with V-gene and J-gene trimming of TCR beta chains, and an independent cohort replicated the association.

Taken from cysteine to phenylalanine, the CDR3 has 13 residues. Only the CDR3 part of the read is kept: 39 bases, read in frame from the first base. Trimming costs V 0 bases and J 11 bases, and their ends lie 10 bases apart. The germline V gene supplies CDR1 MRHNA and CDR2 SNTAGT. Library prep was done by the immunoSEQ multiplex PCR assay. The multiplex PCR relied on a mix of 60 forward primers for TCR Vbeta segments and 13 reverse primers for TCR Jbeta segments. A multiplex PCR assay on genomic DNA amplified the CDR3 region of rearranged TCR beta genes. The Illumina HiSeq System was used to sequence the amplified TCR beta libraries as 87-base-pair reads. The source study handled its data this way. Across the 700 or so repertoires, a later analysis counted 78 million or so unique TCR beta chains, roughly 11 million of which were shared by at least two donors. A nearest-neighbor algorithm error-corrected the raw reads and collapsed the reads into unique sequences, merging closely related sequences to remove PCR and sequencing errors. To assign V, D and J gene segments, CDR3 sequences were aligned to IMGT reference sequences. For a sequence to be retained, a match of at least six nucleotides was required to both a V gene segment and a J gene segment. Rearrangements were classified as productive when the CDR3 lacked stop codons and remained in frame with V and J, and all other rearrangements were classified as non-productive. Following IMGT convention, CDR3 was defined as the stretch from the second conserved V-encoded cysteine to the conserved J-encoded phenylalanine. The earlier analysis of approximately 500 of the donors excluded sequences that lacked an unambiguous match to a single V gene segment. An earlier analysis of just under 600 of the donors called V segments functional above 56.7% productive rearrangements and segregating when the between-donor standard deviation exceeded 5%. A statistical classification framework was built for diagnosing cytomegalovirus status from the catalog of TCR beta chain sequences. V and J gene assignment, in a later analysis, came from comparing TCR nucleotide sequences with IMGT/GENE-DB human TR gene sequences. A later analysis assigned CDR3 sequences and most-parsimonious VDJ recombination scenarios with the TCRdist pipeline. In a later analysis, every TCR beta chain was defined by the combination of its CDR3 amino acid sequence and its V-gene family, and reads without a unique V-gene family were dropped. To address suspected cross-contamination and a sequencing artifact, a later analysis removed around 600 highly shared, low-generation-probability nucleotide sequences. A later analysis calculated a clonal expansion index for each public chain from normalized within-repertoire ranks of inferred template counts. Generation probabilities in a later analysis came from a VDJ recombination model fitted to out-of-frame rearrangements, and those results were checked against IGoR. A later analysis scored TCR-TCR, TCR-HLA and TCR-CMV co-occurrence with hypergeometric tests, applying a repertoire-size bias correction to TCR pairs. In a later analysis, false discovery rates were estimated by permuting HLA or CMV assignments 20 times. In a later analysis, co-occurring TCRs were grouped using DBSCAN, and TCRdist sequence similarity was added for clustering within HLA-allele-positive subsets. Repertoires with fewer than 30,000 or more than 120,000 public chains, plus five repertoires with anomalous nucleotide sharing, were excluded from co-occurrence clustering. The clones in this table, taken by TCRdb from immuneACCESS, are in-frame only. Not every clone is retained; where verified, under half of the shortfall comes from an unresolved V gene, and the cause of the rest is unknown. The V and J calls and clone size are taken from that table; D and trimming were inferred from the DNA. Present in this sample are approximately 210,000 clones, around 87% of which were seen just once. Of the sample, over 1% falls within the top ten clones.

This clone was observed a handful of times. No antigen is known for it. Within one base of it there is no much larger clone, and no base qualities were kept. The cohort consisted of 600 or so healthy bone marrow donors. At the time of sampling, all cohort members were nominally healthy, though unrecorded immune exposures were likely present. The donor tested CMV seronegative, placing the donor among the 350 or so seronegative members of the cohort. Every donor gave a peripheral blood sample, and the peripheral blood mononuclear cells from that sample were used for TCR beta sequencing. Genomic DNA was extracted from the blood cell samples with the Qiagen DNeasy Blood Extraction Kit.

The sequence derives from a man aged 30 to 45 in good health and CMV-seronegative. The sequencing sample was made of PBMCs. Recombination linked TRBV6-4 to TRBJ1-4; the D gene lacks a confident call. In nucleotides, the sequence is TGTGCCAGCAGTGACTCTGGACTTGGGAAACTGTTTTTT. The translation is CASSDSGLGKLFF.